A selection of T cell receptor beta chains follows, all from one sample in a study of control samples from healthy donors and cancer patients. Libraries were prepared by immunoSEQ multiplex PCR; TCRdb keeps only in-frame clonotypes and omits some of them. The repertoire consists of 130,000 or so clones, with roughly 94% occurring once and the leading ten covering less than 15%. Sequencing was performed on blood. These receptors came from a man aged 40-49 years in good health. Each CDR3 is given with its conserved first and last residue. The order of the fields is J gene, V gene, D gene, clone size, CDR3 protein, CDR3 DNA. A D gene is named only where the DNA matches it firmly. Part of the rows lack a size; the others show once, few, many or a class for expanded clones.

j_gene: TRBJ2-5
v_gene: TRBV16
d_gene: TRBD2
abundance: .
CDR3aa: CASSPLGREAPQETQYF
CDR3nt: TGTGCCAGCAGCCCCTTAGGGCGGGAGGCCCCCCAAGAGACCCAGTACTTC

j_gene: TRBJ2-7
v_gene: TRBV5-6
d_gene: .
abundance: .
CDR3aa: CASSLGVAGSSDEQYF
CDR3nt: TGTGCCAGCAGCTTGGGCGTTGCAGGTTCTTCCGACGAGCAGTACTTC

j_gene: TRBJ2-6
v_gene: TRBV7-8
d_gene: TRBD2
abundance: once
CDR3aa: CASSLEAGGPGANVLTF
CDR3nt: TGTGCCAGCAGCTTAGAAGCGGGGGGGCCGGGGGCCAACGTCCTGACTTTC

j_gene: TRBJ2-1
v_gene: TRBV18
d_gene: .
abundance: .
CDR3aa: CASSPYVGGRNEQFF
CDR3nt: TGTGCCAGCTCACCATATGTCGGGGGAAGAAATGAGCAGTTCTTC

j_gene: TRBJ1-1
v_gene: TRBV6-5
d_gene: .
abundance: .
CDR3aa: CASSYGVMNTEAFF
CDR3nt: TGTGCCAGCAGTTACGGAGTTATGAACACTGAAGCTTTCTTT

j_gene: TRBJ2-7
v_gene: TRBV9
d_gene: .
abundance: once
CDR3aa: CASSEGGRQGYEQYF
CDR3nt: TGTGCCAGCAGCGAGGGGGGTCGACAGGGTTACGAGCAGTACTTC

j_gene: TRBJ1-1
v_gene: TRBV5-1
d_gene: .
abundance: few
CDR3aa: CASSSRQGSNTEAFF
CDR3nt: TGCGCCAGCAGCTCGAGGCAGGGGTCCAACACTGAAGCTTTCTTT

j_gene: TRBJ1-5
v_gene: TRBV30
d_gene: .
abundance: .
CDR3aa: CAWSVIGFNQPQHF
CDR3nt: TGTGCCTGGAGTGTCATAGGCTTCAATCAGCCCCAGCATTTT

j_gene: TRBJ2-3
v_gene: TRBV6-4
d_gene: TRBD1
abundance: .
CDR3aa: CASSVTGGRDTQYF
CDR3nt: TGTGCCAGCAGTGTTACAGGGGGCAGAGATACGCAGTATTTT

j_gene: TRBJ1-6
v_gene: TRBV9
d_gene: TRBD1
abundance: .
CDR3aa: CASSPLTGAASPLHF
CDR3nt: TGTGCCAGCAGCCCATTGACAGGGGCAGCTTCACCCCTCCACTTT

j_gene: TRBJ1-3
v_gene: TRBV7-2
d_gene: TRBD1
abundance: .
CDR3aa: CASSPGSGTAYFSGNTIYF
CDR3nt: TGTGCCAGCAGCCCCGGGTCCGGGACAGCTTATTTCTCTGGAAACACCATATATTTT

j_gene: TRBJ2-7
v_gene: TRBV27
d_gene: TRBD1
abundance: .
CDR3aa: CASQGASYEQYF
CDR3nt: TGTGCCAGCCAGGGGGCTTCCTACGAGCAGTACTTC

j_gene: TRBJ1-2
v_gene: TRBV9
d_gene: .
abundance: .
CDR3aa: CASSVAPSDGYTF
CDR3nt: TGTGCCAGCAGCGTAGCACCTTCGGATGGCTACACCTTC

j_gene: TRBJ1-2
v_gene: TRBV2
d_gene: .
abundance: .
CDR3aa: CASRGRGIDYGYTF
CDR3nt: TGTGCCAGCAGAGGCAGGGGTATAGACTATGGCTACACCTTC

j_gene: TRBJ2-5
v_gene: TRBV7-6
d_gene: TRBD2
abundance: .
CDR3aa: CASSSFLSGTSEETQYF
CDR3nt: TGTGCCAGCAGCTCCTTCCTTTCCGGGACTAGTGAGGAGACCCAGTACTTC

j_gene: TRBJ2-3
v_gene: TRBV6-5
d_gene: .
abundance: .
CDR3aa: CASSKSTDTQYF
CDR3nt: TGTGCCAGCAGCAAAAGCACAGATACGCAGTATTTT

j_gene: TRBJ1-3
v_gene: TRBV4-1
d_gene: .
abundance: .
CDR3aa: CASSQSGFTISGNTIYF
CDR3nt: TGCGCCAGCAGCCAATCGGGGTTTACGATCTCTGGAAACACCATATATTTT

j_gene: TRBJ2-7
v_gene: TRBV4-3
d_gene: .
abundance: .
CDR3aa: CASSQDPQGVYEQYF
CDR3nt: TGCGCCAGCAGCCAAGATCCACAGGGAGTATACGAGCAGTACTTC

j_gene: TRBJ2-7
v_gene: TRBV5-1
d_gene: TRBD1
abundance: .
CDR3aa: CASSWGTGGSEQYF
CDR3nt: TGCGCCAGCAGCTGGGGGACAGGAGGGTCAGAGCAGTACTTC

j_gene: TRBJ2-5
v_gene: TRBV5-1
d_gene: .
abundance: .
CDR3aa: CASRRRPEETQYF
CDR3nt: TGCGCCAGCAGAAGACGGCCTGAGGAGACCCAGTACTTC

j_gene: TRBJ2-7
v_gene: TRBV18
d_gene: .
abundance: .
CDR3aa: CASSPGIYEQYF
CDR3nt: TGTGCCAGCTCACCGGGGATTTACGAGCAGTACTTC

j_gene: TRBJ2-2
v_gene: TRBV10-3
d_gene: .
abundance: .
CDR3aa: CAISESSPNTGELFF
CDR3nt: TGTGCCATCAGTGAGAGTTCCCCGAACACCGGGGAGCTGTTTTTT

j_gene: TRBJ2-5
v_gene: TRBV6-5
d_gene: .
abundance: .
CDR3aa: CASSYSWDIQETQYF
CDR3nt: TGTGCCAGCAGTTACTCCTGGGACATTCAAGAGACCCAGTACTTC

j_gene: TRBJ2-7
v_gene: TRBV11-1
d_gene: TRBD2
abundance: .
CDR3aa: CASSQPGLALIHEQYF
CDR3nt: TGTGCCAGCAGCCAGCCCGGACTAGCGCTGATCCACGAGCAGTACTTC

j_gene: TRBJ2-7
v_gene: TRBV9
d_gene: .
abundance: .
CDR3aa: CASSVGGGQLMEQYF
CDR3nt: TGTGCCAGCAGCGTAGGAGGGGGACAACTAATGGAGCAGTACTTC

j_gene: TRBJ2-1
v_gene: TRBV4-1
d_gene: .
abundance: .
CDR3aa: CASSQGTLSSYNEQFF
CDR3nt: TGCGCCAGCAGCCAAGGGACACTGAGCTCCTACAATGAGCAGTTCTTC

j_gene: TRBJ1-2
v_gene: TRBV2
d_gene: TRBD1
abundance: .
CDR3aa: CASGGTGSYGYTF
CDR3nt: TGTGCCAGCGGCGGGACAGGGAGCTATGGCTACACCTTC

j_gene: TRBJ1-4
v_gene: TRBV9
d_gene: TRBD1
abundance: .
CDR3aa: CASSVAPGGSSGEKLFF
CDR3nt: TGTGCCAGCAGCGTAGCTCCAGGGGGCTCGTCAGGAGAAAAACTGTTTTTT

j_gene: TRBJ2-3
v_gene: TRBV30
d_gene: .
abundance: .
CDR3aa: CAWSGADTQYF
CDR3nt: TGTGCCTGGAGTGGAGCGGATACGCAGTATTTT

j_gene: TRBJ2-1
v_gene: TRBV5-1
d_gene: .
abundance: .
CDR3aa: CASSSARDTSYNEQFF
CDR3nt: TGCGCCAGCAGCAGCGCCCGGGACACATCCTACAATGAGCAGTTCTTC

j_gene: TRBJ1-1
v_gene: TRBV7-9
d_gene: .
abundance: .
CDR3aa: CASSLWGAGANTEAFF
CDR3nt: TGTGCCAGCAGCTTATGGGGAGCGGGGGCGAACACTGAAGCTTTCTTT

j_gene: TRBJ2-6
v_gene: TRBV27
d_gene: .
abundance: few
CDR3aa: CASSLGLRAGANVLTF
CDR3nt: TGTGCCAGCAGTTTAGGTTTGAGGGCTGGGGCCAACGTCCTGACTTTC

j_gene: TRBJ1-2
v_gene: TRBV6-2/TRBV6-3
d_gene: .
abundance: once
CDR3aa: CASSWDGYGYTF
CDR3nt: TGTGCCAGCAGTTGGGACGGCTATGGCTACACCTTC

j_gene: TRBJ1-6
v_gene: TRBV12-3/TRBV12-4
d_gene: .
abundance: .
CDR3aa: CASSYVRDSPLHF
CDR3nt: TGTGCCAGCAGTTATGTACGGGATTCACCCCTCCACTTT

j_gene: TRBJ1-4
v_gene: TRBV27
d_gene: .
abundance: .
CDR3aa: CASSSDPATNEKLFF
CDR3nt: TGTGCCAGCAGTTCCGACCCAGCAACTAATGAAAAACTGTTTTTT

j_gene: TRBJ2-5
v_gene: TRBV7-2
d_gene: .
abundance: .
CDR3aa: CASSLAGTNKETQYF
CDR3nt: TGTGCCAGCAGTTTAGCCGGGACAAATAAAGAGACCCAGTACTTC

j_gene: TRBJ1-2
v_gene: TRBV19
d_gene: .
abundance: .
CDR3aa: CASSTFPSGYYGYTF
CDR3nt: TGTGCCAGTAGTACCTTCCCAAGTGGATACTATGGCTACACCTTC

j_gene: TRBJ1-1
v_gene: TRBV9
d_gene: .
abundance: .
CDR3aa: CASSAPRAGAVDTEAFF
CDR3nt: TGTGCCAGCAGCGCCCCCCGGGCAGGGGCAGTTGACACTGAAGCTTTCTTT

j_gene: TRBJ1-6
v_gene: TRBV15
d_gene: .
abundance: .
CDR3aa: CATSRAVQGNSPLHF
CDR3nt: TGTGCCACCAGCAGAGCGGTTCAGGGCAATTCACCCCTCCACTTT

j_gene: TRBJ2-7
v_gene: TRBV5-1
d_gene: .
abundance: .
CDR3aa: CASSLVSRSSYEQYF
CDR3nt: TGCGCCAGCAGCTTGGTTTCGCGCAGCTCCTACGAGCAGTACTTC

j_gene: TRBJ2-2
v_gene: TRBV4-1
d_gene: TRBD2
abundance: .
CDR3aa: CASRKGTSGRANTGELFF
CDR3nt: TGCGCCAGCAGGAAGGGGACTAGCGGGAGAGCAAACACCGGGGAGCTGTTTTTT

j_gene: TRBJ1-2
v_gene: TRBV10-1
d_gene: TRBD1
abundance: .
CDR3aa: CASSVDRVNGYTF
CDR3nt: TGCGCCAGCAGCGTGGACAGGGTCAATGGCTACACCTTC

j_gene: TRBJ1-1
v_gene: TRBV30
d_gene: .
abundance: .
CDR3aa: CAWSALGPLGAPNTEAFF
CDR3nt: TGTGCCTGGAGTGCCCTCGGACCTCTCGGGGCACCGAACACTGAAGCTTTCTTT

j_gene: TRBJ1-5
v_gene: TRBV19
d_gene: .
abundance: .
CDR3aa: CASSIRGGGEPQHF
CDR3nt: TGTGCCAGTAGTATCAGGGGAGGGGGGGAGCCCCAGCATTTT

j_gene: TRBJ2-5
v_gene: TRBV25-1
d_gene: .
abundance: once
CDR3aa: CASSEARRGETQYF
CDR3nt: TGTGCCAGCAGTGAAGCGAGAAGGGGGGAGACCCAGTACTTC

j_gene: TRBJ2-2
v_gene: TRBV3-1/TRBV3-2
d_gene: TRBD2
abundance: once
CDR3aa: CASSQPALAGFPGELFF
CDR3nt: TGTGCCAGCAGCCAACCCGCCCTAGCGGGGTTCCCCGGGGAGCTGTTTTTT

j_gene: TRBJ2-3
v_gene: TRBV5-4
d_gene: .
abundance: .
CDR3aa: CASSPGVEKDTQYF
CDR3nt: TGTGCCAGCAGCCCCGGGGTTGAGAAAGATACGCAGTATTTT

j_gene: TRBJ2-1
v_gene: TRBV11-2
d_gene: .
abundance: .
CDR3aa: CASGWGGQNEQFF
CDR3nt: TGTGCCAGCGGTTGGGGGGGCCAAAATGAGCAGTTCTTC

j_gene: TRBJ2-2
v_gene: TRBV6-5
d_gene: .
abundance: .
CDR3aa: CASSYATVTGELFF
CDR3nt: TGTGCCAGCAGTTACGCCACAGTGACCGGGGAGCTGTTTTTT

j_gene: TRBJ2-1
v_gene: TRBV5-6
d_gene: TRBD1
abundance: .
CDR3aa: CASSQAGTAVYNEQFF
CDR3nt: TGTGCCAGCAGCCAAGCCGGGACAGCTGTATACAATGAGCAGTTCTTC

j_gene: TRBJ1-6
v_gene: TRBV21-1
d_gene: .
abundance: .
CDR3aa: CASSKEGPSLFRSPLHF
CDR3nt: TGTGCCAGCAGCAAAGAAGGGCCCTCCCTTTTTAGGTCACCCCTCCACTTT

j_gene: TRBJ1-1
v_gene: TRBV18
d_gene: .
abundance: .
CDR3aa: CASSPPGGPTEAFF
CDR3nt: TGTGCCAGCTCACCACCAGGGGGACCCACTGAAGCTTTCTTT